This is a list of T cell receptor beta chains from one sample in a study of OX40 agonist ivuxolimab in advanced cancers. Generated by immunoSEQ multiplex PCR, the TCRdb table keeps only in-frame clones and is missing some. Here the sample spans about 40,000 clones, about 78% being singletons. Sequencing was performed on CD4+ or CD8+ T cells sorted from blood, taken in a trial of the OX40 agonist ivuxolimab. All receptors derive from an adult with an advanced solid tumor such as melanoma, head and neck, liver or kidney cancer. Each CDR3 is given with its conserved first and last residue. D genes are given only for firm matches. Size tells how often a clone was seen (once, few, many) or the class of an expanded clone, and some rows leave it out.

D: TRBD1
V: TRBV9
J: TRBJ2-3
size: .
CDR3: CASSRRTGDEGDTQYF
DNA: TGTGCCAGCAGCAGACGGACAGGCGATGAGGGAGATACGCAGTATTTT

D: TRBD1
V: TRBV19
J: TRBJ2-1
size: .
CDR3: CASSIRGLDNEQFF
DNA: TGTGCCAGTAGTATCAGGGGGCTTGATAATGAGCAGTTCTTC

D: .
V: TRBV2
J: TRBJ2-5
size: .
CDR3: CASSANMQETQYF
DNA: TGTGCCAGCAGTGCTAATATGCAAGAGACCCAGTACTTC

D: TRBD2
V: TRBV27
J: TRBJ2-1
size: .
CDR3: CASSHSGRANEQFF
DNA: TGTGCCAGCAGCCATAGCGGGAGGGCGAATGAGCAGTTCTTC

D: .
V: TRBV27
J: TRBJ2-3
size: once
CDR3: CASSFWGGGTDTQYF
DNA: TGTGCCAGCAGTTTCTGGGGGGGCGGGACAGATACGCAGTATTTT

D: .
V: TRBV11-1
J: TRBJ2-7
size: .
CDR3: CASSLPSAGTPVEQYF
DNA: TGTGCCAGCAGCTTACCCTCCGCCGGGACCCCCGTCGAGCAGTACTTC

D: .
V: TRBV2
J: TRBJ1-3
size: .
CDR3: CASSPSGFSGNTIYF
DNA: TGTGCCAGCAGTCCCAGCGGATTCTCTGGAAACACCATATATTTT

D: .
V: TRBV9
J: TRBJ2-1
size: .
CDR3: CASSVDRNNEQFF
DNA: TGTGCCAGCAGCGTAGATAGAAACAATGAGCAGTTCTTC

D: TRBD1
V: TRBV9
J: TRBJ1-1
size: .
CDR3: CASSTGVVNTEAFF
DNA: TGTGCCAGCAGCACAGGGGTAGTGAACACTGAAGCTTTCTTT

D: .
V: TRBV7-3
J: TRBJ2-3
size: .
CDR3: CASSLESASTDTQYF
DNA: TGTGCCAGCAGCTTAGAGTCGGCTAGCACAGATACGCAGTATTTT

D: .
V: TRBV27
J: TRBJ2-4
size: .
CDR3: CASSPLGTLIQYF
DNA: TGTGCCAGCAGCCCACTCGGGACCCTTATTCAGTACTTC

D: .
V: TRBV7-2
J: TRBJ1-1
size: .
CDR3: CASRQGWANTEAFF
DNA: TGTGCCAGCAGGCAAGGGTGGGCGAACACTGAAGCTTTCTTT

D: TRBD2
V: TRBV9
J: TRBJ2-3
size: .
CDR3: CASSRRLAGATTDTQYF
DNA: TGTGCCAGCAGCCGAAGACTAGCGGGGGCCACCACAGATACGCAGTATTTT

D: TRBD1
V: TRBV2
J: TRBJ2-2
size: .
CDR3: CASSLNRGSGTGELFF
DNA: TGTGCCAGCAGCTTGAACAGGGGGTCGGGCACCGGGGAGCTGTTTTTT

D: TRBD2
V: TRBV27
J: TRBJ2-3
size: .
CDR3: CASTTTSGSSDTQYF
DNA: TGTGCCAGCACCACGACTAGCGGGAGCTCAGATACGCAGTATTTT

D: .
V: TRBV29-1
J: TRBJ1-1
size: .
CDR3: CSGLTGGLATEAFF
DNA: TGCAGCGGACTAACCGGGGGGCTTGCCACTGAAGCTTTCTTT

D: TRBD2
V: TRBV27
J: TRBJ2-1
size: .
CDR3: CASSSDQGLMREQFF
DNA: TGTGCCAGCAGTTCCGACCAGGGACTAATGAGGGAGCAGTTCTTC

D: .
V: TRBV6-5
J: TRBJ2-1
size: .
CDR3: CASGKSYNEQFF
DNA: TGTGCCAGCGGCAAGTCCTACAATGAGCAGTTCTTC

D: .
V: TRBV19
J: TRBJ1-5
size: .
CDR3: CASRDLSNQPQHF
DNA: TGTGCCAGCAGGGACCTTAGCAATCAGCCCCAGCATTTT

D: TRBD2
V: TRBV28
J: TRBJ2-7
size: .
CDR3: CASTLSGRTGEQYF
DNA: TGTGCCAGCACTTTAAGCGGGAGGACGGGCGAGCAGTACTTC

D: .
V: TRBV7-9
J: TRBJ1-4
size: few
CDR3: CASSLEVGREKLFF
DNA: TGTGCCAGCAGCTTAGAGGTCGGAAGAGAAAAACTGTTTTTT

D: TRBD1
V: TRBV5-5
J: TRBJ1-2
size: .
CDR3: CASSLEPGQGSYTF
DNA: TGTGCCAGCAGCTTAGAACCGGGACAGGGAAGCTACACCTTC